The text below deals with one T cell receptor (beta chain). What it binds is not known. This sample stems from a study of T cell responses to AZD1222 COVID-19 vaccine. Study results and caveats: Females outnumbered males among donors, who were mostly white British; clonal diversity was possibly underestimated. AZD1222 recipients seropositive at baseline numbered only 6 or 7. Samples come after the peak T cell response, not at day 14.

Clones were sequenced by immunoSEQ multiplex PCR, and TCRdb holds only the in-frame ones, with some missing. The profile shows about 130,000 clones, about 90% of them singletons. V was trimmed by 5 bases and J by 0 bases, leaving 14 bases between them. Germline V gene data show CDR1 as MNHEY and CDR2 as SMNVEV (reference sequence). This CDR3 comprises 16 residues. The sequence derives from an adult in good health. V usage is TRBV27 and J usage is TRBJ2-1; D is ambiguous. The source material was peripheral blood, sampled on day 0 of AZD1222 vaccination. CDR3 sequence (DNA): TGTGCCAGCAGTCCCGTAGCTCTGAGCTCCTACAATGAGCAGTTCTTC. Translation gives CASSPVALSSYNEQFF.